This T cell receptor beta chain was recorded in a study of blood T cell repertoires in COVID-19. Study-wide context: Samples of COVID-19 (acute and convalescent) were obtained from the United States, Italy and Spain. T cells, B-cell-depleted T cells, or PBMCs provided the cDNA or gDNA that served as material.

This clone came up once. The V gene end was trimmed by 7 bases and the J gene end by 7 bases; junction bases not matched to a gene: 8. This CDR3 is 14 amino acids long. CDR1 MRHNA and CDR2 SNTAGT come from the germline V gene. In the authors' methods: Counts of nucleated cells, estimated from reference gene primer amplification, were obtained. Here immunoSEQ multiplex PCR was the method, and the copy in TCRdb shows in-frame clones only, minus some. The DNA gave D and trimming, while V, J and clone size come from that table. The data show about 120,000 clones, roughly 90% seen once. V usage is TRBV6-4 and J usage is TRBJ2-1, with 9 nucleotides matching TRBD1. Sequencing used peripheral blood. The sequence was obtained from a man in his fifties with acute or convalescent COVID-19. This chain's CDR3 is CASKLTGGSNEQFF. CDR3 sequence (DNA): TGTGCCAGCAAGTTGACAGGGGGGTCGAATGAGCAGTTCTTC.